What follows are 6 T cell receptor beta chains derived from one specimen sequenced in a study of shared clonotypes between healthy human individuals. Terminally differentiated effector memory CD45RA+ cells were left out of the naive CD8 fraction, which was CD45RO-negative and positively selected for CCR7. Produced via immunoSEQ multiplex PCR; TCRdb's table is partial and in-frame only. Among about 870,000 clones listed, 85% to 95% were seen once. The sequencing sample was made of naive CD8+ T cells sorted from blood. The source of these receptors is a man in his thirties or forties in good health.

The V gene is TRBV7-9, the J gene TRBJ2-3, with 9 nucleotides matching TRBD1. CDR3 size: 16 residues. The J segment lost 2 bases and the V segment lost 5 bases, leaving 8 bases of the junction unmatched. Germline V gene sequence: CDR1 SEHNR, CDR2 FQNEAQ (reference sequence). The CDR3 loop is CASSPGQGGHTDTQYF. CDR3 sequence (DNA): TGTGCCAGCAGCCCGGGACAGGGAGGACACACAGATACGCAGTATTTT.

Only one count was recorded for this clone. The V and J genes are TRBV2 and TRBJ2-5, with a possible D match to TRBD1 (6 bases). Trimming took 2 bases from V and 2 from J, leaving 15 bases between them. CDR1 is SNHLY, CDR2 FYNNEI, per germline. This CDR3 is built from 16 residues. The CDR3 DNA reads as TGTGCCAGCAGTGAAATGGGGCAGGGGTGGCAAGAGACCCAGTACTTC. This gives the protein CASSEMGQGWQETQYF.

The CDR3 coding sequence is TGTGCCAGCAGTTTATGGGCAGGGGACACTGAAGCTTTCTTT. Translating gives CASSLWAGDTEAFF. J is TRBJ1-1 and V is TRBV27; D is possibly TRBD1 (6 bases). The CDR3 consists of 14 residues. CDR1 is MNHEY, CDR2 SMNVEV, per germline (reference sequence). Trimming pared 1 base from V and 3 bases from J, leaving 9 bases between.

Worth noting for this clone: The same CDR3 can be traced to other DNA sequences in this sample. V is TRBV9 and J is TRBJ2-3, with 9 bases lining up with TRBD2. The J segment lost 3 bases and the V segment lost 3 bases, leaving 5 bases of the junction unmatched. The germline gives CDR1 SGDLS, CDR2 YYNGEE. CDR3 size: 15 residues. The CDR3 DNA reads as TGTGCCAGCAGCGGGTTGGCGGGAGGGACAGATACGCAGTATTTT. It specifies CASSGLAGGTDTQYF.

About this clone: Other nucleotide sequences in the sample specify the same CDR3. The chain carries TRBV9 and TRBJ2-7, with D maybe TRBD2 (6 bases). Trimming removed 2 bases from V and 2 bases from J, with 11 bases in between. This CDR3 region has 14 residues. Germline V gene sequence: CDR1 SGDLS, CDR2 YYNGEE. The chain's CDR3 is CASSVGGPAYEQYF. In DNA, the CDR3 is TGTGCCAGCAGCGTCGGAGGGCCGGCCTACGAGCAGTACTTC.

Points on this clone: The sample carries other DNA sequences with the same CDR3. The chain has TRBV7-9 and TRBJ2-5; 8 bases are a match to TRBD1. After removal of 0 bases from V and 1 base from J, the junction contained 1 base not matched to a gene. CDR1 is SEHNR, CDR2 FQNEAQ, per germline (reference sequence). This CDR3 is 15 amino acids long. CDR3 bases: TGTGCCAGCAGCTTAGCCGGGACAGGCCAAGAGACCCAGTACTTC. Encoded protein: CASSLAGTGQETQYF.